Shown below are 16 T cell receptor beta chains from a single sample sequenced in a study of shared clonotypes between healthy human individuals. The repertoire was sequenced with immunoSEQ multiplex PCR; TCRdb's copy has only in-frame clones and lacks some. Of around 2,100,000 clones in the sample, just under 95% were seen once. Terminally differentiated effector memory CD45RA+ cells were left out of the naive CD8 fraction, which was CD45RO-negative and positively selected for CCR7. Sequenced input: naive CD8+ T cells sorted from blood. All receptors derive from a man aged 18 to 30 in good health.

The chain employs TRBV2 and TRBJ2-7; TRBD2 agrees at 14 bases. V dropped 1 base and J dropped 2; count of bases not matched to a gene: 7. Looked up from germline, CDR1 is SNHLY and CDR2 is FYNNEI. This CDR3 is built from 18 residues. Here the CDR3 DNA reads TGTGCCAGCAGTGAAGAGGGACTAGCGGGAGTGATCCCCTACGAGCAGTACTTC. Protein product: CASSEEGLAGVIPYEQYF.

DNA for the CDR3: TGTGCCGCCGGGGGAACCACTGAAGCTTTCTTT. The encoded protein is CAAGGTTEAFF. The rearrangement uses TRBV30 and TRBJ1-1; TRBD1 is a possible D gene (5 bases). The germline CDR1 and CDR2 sequences are GTSNPN and SVGIG (reference sequence). Trimming removed 8 bases at V and 4 bases at J, with 11 bases between. The CDR3 loop spans 11 amino acids.

This clone was observed a single time. This chain links TRBV7-9 with TRBJ2-3; unclear D gene. Trimming pared 5 bases from V and 2 bases from J, leaving 11 bases between. Germline values: CDR1 SEHNR, CDR2 FQNEAQ (reference sequence). The CDR3 has 14 amino acids. CDR3 sequence reads: CASSDFSNTDTQYF. CDR3 coding DNA: TGTGCCAGCAGCGACTTCTCAAACACAGATACGCAGTATTTT.

The chain uses TRBV29-1 and TRBJ1-5; no definite D call. Germline CDR1 and CDR2: SQVTM and ANQGSEA. CDR3 length equals 12 residues. The V gene lost 4 bases and the J gene lost 8 bases, with 12 bases spanning the gap. Here the CDR3 DNA reads TGCAGCGTTGGAGGAGGGATTGAGCCCCAGCATTTT. It codes for CSVGGGIEPQHF.

The J gene is TRBJ1-2, the V gene TRBV9; 8 bases agree with TRBD1. The CDR3 is 13 residues long. Germline trimming cut 3 bases from V and 4 bases from J; bases unmatched to any gene: 2. Germline CDR1 is SGDLS and CDR2 is YYNGEE. The chain's CDR3 is CASSDRGSYGYTF. The DNA for the CDR3 is TGTGCCAGCAGCGACAGGGGGAGCTATGGCTACACCTTC.

Points on this clone: The identical CDR3 is also encoded by other nucleotide sequences in the sample. The J gene is TRBJ2-5, the V gene TRBV6-5, with no clear D. There are 13 residues in the CDR3. Trimming shortened V by 3 bases and J by 1 base, and 6 bases separated the two germline ends. CDR1 is MNHEY and CDR2 is SVGAGI in the germline V gene. The CDR3 DNA reads TGTGCCAGCAGTTATTTAGGCCAAGAGACCCAGTACTTC. It yields the protein CASSYLGQETQYF.

This clone was seen a single time. The chain combines TRBV9 with TRBJ1-1, with a weak D call TRBD1 (5 bases). Germline CDR1 is SGDLS and CDR2 is YYNGEE. V lost 0 bases to trimming and J lost 11 bases, with 17 bases between them. This CDR3 is 14 amino acids long. The CDR3: CASSVDGGLQDAFF. Here the CDR3 DNA reads TGTGCCAGCAGCGTAGACGGGGGGTTGCAGGATGCTTTCTTT.

This clone was counted a few times. The genes are TRBV15 and TRBJ1-5, with a possible D match to TRBD1 (5 bases). Looked up from germline, CDR1 is LNHNV and CDR2 is YYDKDF (reference sequence). The V end was cut by 5 bases, the J end by 2 bases, with 13 bases between. The CDR3 has 15 amino acids. CDR3 sequence reads: CATSSGNLGNQPQHF. The CDR3 DNA follows: TGTGCCACCAGCTCAGGGAATTTGGGCAATCAGCCCCAGCATTTT. Together with reference TRBV15 and TRBJ1-5, the CDR3 gives the full variable domain: DAMVIQNPRYQVTQFGKPVTLSCSQTLNHNVMYWYQQKSSQAPKLLFHYYDKDFNNEADTPDNFQSRRPNTSFCFLDIRSPGLGDTAMYLCATSSGNLGNQPQHFGDGTRLSIL.

The rearrangement uses TRBV4-1 and TRBJ1-4, with D uncertain. This CDR3 region has 14 residues. CDR1 and CDR2 from the germline V gene are MGHRA and YSYEKL. Trimming pared 1 base from V and 6 bases from J, leaving 9 bases between. The CDR3 DNA is TGCGCCAGCAGCCAAGTCGGTATTGATGAAAAACTGTTTTTT. Translated: CASSQVGIDEKLFF.

This clone was picked up a small number of times. Distinct nucleotide sequences in the sample also encode this CDR3. The DNA for the CDR3 is TGCGCCAGCAGGGATTACGAGCAGTACTTC. Its protein product is CASRDYEQYF. The chain combines TRBV10-2 with TRBJ2-7, with D uncertain. The germline CDR1 and CDR2 sequences are WSHSY and SAAADI. Trimming took 6 bases from V and 4 from J, leaving 4 bases between them. The CDR3 covers 10 residues.

The chain joins TRBV10-2 to TRBJ1-5; D is unclear. From germline, CDR1 is WSHSY and CDR2 SAAADI. The V gene lost 2 bases and the J gene lost 4 bases, with 6 bases spanning the gap. This CDR3 contains 13 residues. As DNA, the CDR3 is TGCGCCAGCAGTGAGGAAGGAAATCAGCCCCAGCATTTT. It encodes CASSEEGNQPQHF.

The chain couples TRBV27 to TRBJ1-1; 8 nucleotides line up with TRBD1. The CDR3 has 17 amino acids. Germline V gene lookup returns CDR1 MNHEY and CDR2 SMNVEV (reference sequence). Losses at the gene ends were 2 bases for V and 0 bases for J; bases not matched to a gene: 8. This CDR3 reads CASSLLGTGYMNTEAFF. CDR3 DNA: TGTGCCAGCAGTTTACTGGGGACAGGTTATATGAACACTGAAGCTTTCTTT.

Turning to this clone: A junction boundary mismatches the germline segment, possibly from a read error. J is TRBJ2-1 and V is TRBV7-7, with D maybe TRBD2 (6 bases). CDR3 length: 15 residues. CDR1 and CDR2 from the germline V gene are SSHAT and FNYEAQ (reference sequence). DNA for the CDR3: TGTGCTAGCAGCACGGGACTGAGCTCCTACAATGAGCAGTTCTTC. This translates into CASSTGLSSYNEQFF.

V usage is TRBV29-1 and J usage is TRBJ1-2; D is ambiguous. The germline V and J ends were trimmed by 0 bases and 8 bases, with 16 bases remaining between them. The germline CDR1 and CDR2 sequences are SQVTM and ANQGSEA. This CDR3 contains 14 residues. The CDR3 DNA is TGCAGCGTTGAAGAGGGAGGGCGCCTACTAGGCTACACCTTC. Its translation is CSVEEGGRLLGYTF.

This chain joins TRBV9 and TRBJ2-3; D may be TRBD1 (6 bases). Germline CDR1 SGDLS, CDR2 YYNGEE. V gave up 3 bases and J gave up 0 bases, with 11 bases separating them. The CDR3 runs to 15 residues. The CDR3 coding sequence is TGTGCCAGCAGCGCGACAGGCCCTAGCACAGATACGCAGTATTTT. Amino acid sequence: CASSATGPSTDTQYF.

The chain joins TRBV5-1 to TRBJ1-6, with 7 bases fitting TRBD1. Germline CDR1 reads SGHRS; CDR2 reads YFSETQ. With V trimmed by 0 bases and J by 7 bases, 10 bases remained unmatched. This CDR3 spans 17 amino acids. CDR3 DNA: TGCGCCAGCAGCTTGGGACAGGGCGGGGGTTACAATTCACCCCTCCACTTT. Residues: CASSLGQGGGYNSPLHF.